The 24 T cell receptor beta chains presented below share a single source sample, sequenced in a study of blood T cell repertoires in COVID-19. Using immunoSEQ multiplex PCR, the repertoire was profiled, and TCRdb retains in-frame clones only, with some absent. Of about 190,000 clones in the sample, around nine tenths were seen once. Sequenced material: peripheral blood. These receptors were obtained from a man aged 18 to 29 with active or convalescent COVID-19.

V is TRBV2 and J is TRBJ2-1; the D gene is possibly TRBD1 (5 bases). CDR3 length: 10 residues. The germline V gene encodes CDR1 SNHLY and CDR2 FYNNEI. Trimming removed 6 bases from V and 10 bases from J, with 7 bases in between. CDR3 nucleotide sequence: TGTGCCAGCAGAGGACACGAGCAGTTCTTC. It yields the protein CASRGHEQFF.

The V gene is TRBV3-1 (or the pseudogene TRBV3-2), the J gene TRBJ1-3, with 7 nucleotides matching TRBD1. Germline CDR1 LGHDT, CDR2 YNNKEL (reference sequence). Unmatched junction bases numbered 5, after V lost 4 bases and J lost 2 bases. The CDR3 loop spans 15 amino acids. CDR3 DNA sequence: TGTGCCAGCAGCCCGAATGGACAGGCTGGAAACACCATATATTTT. Translation gives CASSPNGQAGNTIYF.

The gene calls are TRBV6-4 and TRBJ1-2; 9 positions agree with TRBD1. The CDR3 has 17 residues. Germline V gene lookup returns CDR1 MRHNA and CDR2 SNTAGT. J gave up 3 bases and V 5 bases, and 13 bases lay outside the gene matches. The CDR3: CASSPRGTGYSDYGYTF. Written as DNA, the CDR3 is TGTGCCAGCAGTCCTAGGGGGACAGGGTATTCCGACTATGGCTACACCTTC.

The V call is TRBV12-3 or TRBV12-4, the J call TRBJ1-1; weak D call: TRBD1 (5 bases). The V gene lost 6 bases and the J gene lost 4 bases, with 12 bases spanning the gap. This CDR3 has 13 residues. DNA of the CDR3: TGTGCCAGCAGGGCGGGGCGGGTCACTGAAGCTTTCTTT. Protein product: CASRAGRVTEAFF.

This sequence joins TRBV12-3 or TRBV12-4 and TRBJ1-1; D is ambiguous. The CDR3 loop spans 13 amino acids. V was clipped by 3 bases and J by 4 bases, with 9 bases between them. CDR3 sequence: CASSFRGFTEAFF. Here the CDR3 DNA reads TGTGCCAGCAGTTTCCGGGGTTTCACTGAAGCTTTCTTT.

This clone was recorded once. This chain joins TRBV11-2 and TRBJ2-1; D gene unclear. CDR1 SGHAT and CDR2 FQNNGV come from the germline V gene. The length of the CDR3 is 13 residues. Deletions cut 5 bases from V and 6 bases from J, with 11 bases between. CDR3 sequence (DNA): TGTGCCAGCAGCCGCGGAATGGGCAATGAGCAGTTCTTC. It translates to CASSRGMGNEQFF.

This rearrangement joins TRBV7-2 to TRBJ1-2, with D possibly being TRBD1 (6 bases). Germline V gene lookup returns CDR1 SGHTA and CDR2 FQGNSA. The CDR3 consists of 12 residues. Trimming left V 3 bases short and J 7 bases short, with 9 bases between. The CDR3 region is CASSFDRSGYTF. As DNA, the CDR3 is TGTGCCAGCAGCTTTGACAGGTCTGGCTACACCTTC.

This chain joins TRBV25-1 and TRBJ2-7; the D is unclear. The CDR3 has 15 residues. Trimming removed 1 base from V and 5 bases from J, with 15 bases in between. Germline assignment: CDR1 MGHDK and CDR2 SYGVNS. The CDR3 spells CASSEFSGIADEQYF. The CDR3, as DNA: TGTGCCAGCAGTGAATTCAGTGGCATTGCGGACGAGCAGTACTTC.

This clone was observed a handful of times. The rearrangement joins TRBV7-9 to TRBJ2-7; D is perhaps TRBD2 (5 bases). Germline CDR1 and CDR2: SEHNR and FQNEAQ (reference sequence). The ends were cut back, 4 bases at V and 4 bases at J, with 8 bases in the middle. The CDR3 runs 12 residues. In DNA, the CDR3 is TGTGCCAGCAGCTCGGACTTTTACGAGCAGTACTTC. Its protein product is CASSSDFYEQYF.

This rearrangement joins TRBV4-1 to TRBJ2-1; weak D call: TRBD2 (6 bases). CDR1 MGHRA and CDR2 YSYEKL come from the germline V gene. The CDR3 has 16 amino acids. V dropped 1 base and J dropped 4 bases, with 14 bases sitting between them. CDR3 DNA: TGCGCCAGCAGCCAAGCAACTAGCTTAGTTTACAATGAGCAGTTCTTC. This sequence encodes CASSQATSLVYNEQFF.

The chain employs TRBV6-1 and TRBJ1-4; D uncertain. This CDR3 has 14 amino acids. Trimming removed 3 bases at V and 6 bases at J, with 11 bases between. CDR1 is MNHNS, CDR2 SASEGT, per germline. The CDR3 DNA is TGTGCCAGCAGTGATGCCGGGGAAGATGAAAAACTGTTTTTT. Protein product: CASSDAGEDEKLFF.

The count of this clone is one. This chain uses TRBV18 with TRBJ2-3; 10 bases agree with TRBD2. V gave up 5 bases and J gave up 4 bases; unmatched junction bases: 6. The CDR3 has 15 amino acids. Germline V gives CDR1 KGHSH, CDR2 LQKENI. The CDR3 loop reads CASSAGLAAADTQYF. The CDR3 region has the DNA TGTGCCAGCTCAGCAGGACTAGCGGCGGCAGATACGCAGTATTTT.

The rearrangement uses TRBV19 and TRBJ2-5, with 8 bases matching TRBD2. This CDR3 is 15 amino acids long. Germline-derived CDR1 and CDR2 are LNHDA and SQIVND (reference sequence). Trimming cost V 5 bases and J 2 bases; bases outside gene matches: 7. CDR3 coding DNA: TGTGCCAGTAGTGTAGCGGGAAGCCCGCAAGAGACCCAGTACTTC. Protein: CASSVAGSPQETQYF. The full variable domain, completed using reference TRBV19 and TRBJ2-5, is DGGITQSPKYLFRKEGQNVTLSCEQNLNHDAMYWYRQDPGQGLRLIYYSQIVNDFQKGDIAEGYSVSREKKESFPLTVTSAQKNPTAFYLCASSVAGSPQETQYFGPGTRLLVL.

The chain links TRBV5-1 to TRBJ2-1, with D tentatively TRBD2 (6 bases). Germline CDR1 SGHRS, CDR2 YFSETQ. The CDR3 sequence is 14 residues long. The germline V and J ends were trimmed by 0 bases and 6 bases, with 10 bases remaining between them. CDR3 nucleotides: TGCGCCAGCAGCTTGGGACTAGACCTCAATGAGCAGTTCTTC. Amino acids: CASSLGLDLNEQFF.

V is TRBV6-2 or TRBV6-3 and J is TRBJ2-5; 9 bases fit TRBD1. V shed 4 bases and J 5 bases; nucleotides not matched to a gene: 8. This CDR3 has 15 amino acids. From germline, CDR1 is MNHEY and CDR2 SVGEGT. The CDR3 protein is CASSSNRDRVETQYF. The CDR3 DNA reads TGTGCCAGCAGTTCGAACCGGGACAGGGTGGAGACCCAGTACTTC.

This CDR3 reads CAIRAQEGAFF. CDR3 in DNA: TGTGCCATCAGGGCACAGGAGGGAGCTTTCTTT. The chain joins TRBV10-3 to TRBJ1-1; tentatively, D is TRBD1 (5 bases). The CDR3 consists of 11 residues. V was clipped by 6 bases and J by 10 bases, with 12 bases between them. In germline, CDR1 is ENHRY, CDR2 SYGVKD.

This rearrangement joins TRBV2 to TRBJ2-3; 8 positions agree with TRBD1. Looked up from germline, CDR1 is SNHLY and CDR2 is FYNNEI. The CDR3 length is 17 residues. The V segment lost 4 bases and the J segment 2 bases; nucleotides outside the gene matches: 11. The CDR3 DNA follows: TGTGCCAGCAGTGTTTCAGTCTCGGACAGGGTCACAGATACGCAGTATTTT. Amino acids: CASSVSVSDRVTDTQYF. Full variable domain (outside the CDR3, taken from reference TRBV2 and TRBJ2-3): EPEVTQTPSHQVTQMGQEVILRCVPISNHLYFYWYRQILGQKVEFLVSFYNNEISEKSEIFDDQFSVERPDGSNFTLKIRSTKLEDSAMYFCASSVSVSDRVTDTQYFGPGTRLTVL.

The chain couples TRBV18 to TRBJ1-6; 8 nucleotides agree with TRBD1. This CDR3 has 15 amino acids. Trimming cost V 4 bases and J 7 bases; bases outside gene matches: 6. Looked up from germline, CDR1 is KGHSH and CDR2 is LQKENI. For the CDR3, the DNA is TGTGCCAGCTCACGACGGCAGGGGGCGAATTCACCCCTCCACTTT. It encodes CASSRRQGANSPLHF.

The chain couples TRBV12-5 to TRBJ1-1; 9 bases align to TRBD1. The V segment lost 0 bases and the J segment 11 bases; nucleotides outside the gene matches: 4. The CDR3 is 13 residues long. Germline V gives CDR1 LGHNT, CDR2 FRNRAP. The CDR3 nucleotides read TGTGCTAGTGGTTTGGTCGACAGGGGGAATGCTTTCTTT. Protein product: CASGLVDRGNAFF.

This sequence joins TRBV19 and TRBJ2-6; D is possibly TRBD2 (5 bases). This CDR3 is built from 18 residues. Deletions cut 2 bases from V and 0 bases from J, with 14 bases between. Germline CDR1 is LNHDA and CDR2 is SQIVND (reference sequence). DNA for the CDR3: TGTGCCAGTAGTATAAGTGGGAGTCCGGTCTCTGGGGCCAACGTCCTGACTTTC. Translation: CASSISGSPVSGANVLTF.

V usage is TRBV5-4 and J usage is TRBJ2-1, with 8 bases matching TRBD1. The germline V gene encodes CDR1 SGHNT and CDR2 YYREEE (reference sequence). The CDR3 has 16 amino acids. V was pared by 4 bases and J by 7 bases, with 13 bases of the junction left unmatched. The CDR3 DNA follows: TGTGCCAGCAGCCTCCCAGGGGGCGCGACTACAAATGAGCAGTTCTTC. Its translation: CASSLPGGATTNEQFF.

The CDR3 DNA reads as TGTGCCAGCAGCTTAGGCAGGTTACCAAACTATGGCTACACCTTC. Residues: CASSLGRLPNYGYTF. The genes are TRBV5-6 and TRBJ1-2, with D unclear. Germline values: CDR1 SGHDT, CDR2 YYEEEE. This CDR3 comprises 15 residues. Trimming left V 2 bases short and J 2 bases short, with 13 bases between. Filled out from reference TRBV5-6 and TRBJ1-2, the complete variable domain reads DAGVTQSPTHLIKTRGQQVTLRCSPKSGHDTVSWYQQALGQGPQFIFQYYEEEERQRGNFPDRFSGHQFPNYSSELNVNALLLGDSALYLCASSLGRLPNYGYTFGSGTRLTVV.

This rearrangement joins TRBV7-2 to TRBJ1-2, with TRBD1 matching 7 bases. J was trimmed by 4 bases and V by 1 base; bases with no gene match: 3. There are 14 residues in the CDR3. CDR1 and CDR2 from the germline V gene are SGHTA and FQGNSA. The CDR3 sequence: CASSLVGTAYGYTF. CDR3 in DNA: TGTGCCAGCAGCTTAGTCGGGACAGCCTATGGCTACACCTTC.

This rearrangement joins TRBV10-3 to TRBJ1-1; D unclear. CDR3 length: 13 residues. Germline loops: CDR1 ENHRY, CDR2 SYGVKD. Trimming shortened V by 4 bases and J by 0 bases, and 6 bases separated the two germline ends. The CDR3 sequence: CAISANVNTEAFF. CDR3 bases: TGTGCCATCAGTGCTAACGTGAACACTGAAGCTTTCTTT.